The rows below give T cell receptor beta chains drawn from one sample of a study of cytomegalovirus exposure and HLA in healthy donors. Only in-frame clones appear in the TCRdb table, and some are missing; sequencing was by immunoSEQ multiplex PCR. The sample shows under 95,000 clones, approximately 76% of them seen only once. Sequenced material: PBMCs. These receptor sequences come from a young man in good health and CMV-seropositive. Each CDR3 is given with its conserved first and last residue. Fields, in order: clone size, D gene, J gene, V gene, CDR3 protein, CDR3 DNA. The D gene is left open where the match is weak. Clone size is not always given. Where it is, it says once, few, many or a class for expanded clones.

>NA|TRBD2|TRBJ2-1|TRBV29-1
CSVEGLAGDNEQFF
TGCAGCGTCGAGGGACTAGCGGGTGACAATGAGCAGTTCTTC
>NA|TRBD1|TRBJ1-4|TRBV27
CASSPDRKREKLFF
TGTGCCAGCAGTCCGGACAGGAAGCGTGAAAAACTGTTTTTT
>NA|TRBD1|TRBJ1-5|TRBV10-3
CAISESRQGGEQPQHF
TGTGCCATCAGTGAGTCAAGACAGGGCGGAGAACAGCCCCAGCATTTT
>once|NA|TRBJ1-1|TRBV27
CASSAFGKEAFF
TGTGCCAGCAGTGCATTCGGGAAGGAAGCTTTCTTT
>NA|TRBD1|TRBJ2-7|TRBV5-1
CASSKTGVTYEQYF
TGCGCCAGCAGCAAGACAGGGGTCACCTACGAGCAGTACTTC
>NA|TRBD1|TRBJ1-3|TRBV11-2
CASRLQGSGNTIYF
TGTGCCAGCAGATTACAGGGGTCTGGAAACACCATATATTTT
>NA|TRBD1|TRBJ1-5|TRBV2
CASSDNRGFQPQHF
TGTGCCAGCAGTGATAACAGGGGTTTCCAGCCCCAGCATTTT
>few|TRBD1|TRBJ2-7|TRBV7-9
CASSPGGWIGVSEQYF
TGTGCCAGCAGCCCAGGGGGTTGGATTGGGGTCAGCGAGCAGTACTTC
>NA|NA|TRBJ2-7|TRBV5-6
CASSLTGPQYF
TGTGCCAGCAGCTTGACAGGACCGCAGTACTTC
>NA|NA|TRBJ1-5|TRBV5-1
CASSLEGGNQPQHF
TGCGCCAGCAGCTTGGAGGGGGGCAATCAGCCCCAGCATTTT
>once|NA|TRBJ1-5|TRBV27
CASSLVTGDNQPQHF
TGTGCCAGCAGTTTAGTGACAGGTGATAATCAGCCCCAGCATTTT
>NA|TRBD2|TRBJ2-2|TRBV4-1
CASSQPLAGGSSGELFF
TGCGCCAGCAGCCAACCTCTAGCGGGGGGAAGCAGCGGGGAGCTGTTTTTT
>NA|TRBD2|TRBJ2-5|TRBV30
CAWSGWEGKETQYF
TGTGCCTGGAGTGGGTGGGAGGGGAAAGAGACCCAGTACTTC
>NA|TRBD1|TRBJ2-7|TRBV29-1
CSATDRGLRNEQYF
TGCAGCGCAACTGACAGGGGATTGAGGAACGAGCAGTACTTC
>NA|NA|TRBJ1-4|TRBV9
CASSATGGGGVEKLFF
TGTGCCAGCAGCGCTACAGGAGGAGGAGGGGTAGAAAAACTGTTTTTT
>NA|NA|TRBJ2-3|TRBV7-2
CASSSTFDGGSDTQYF
TGTGCCAGCAGCTCCACTTTTGATGGTGGTTCAGATACGCAGTATTTT
>NA|TRBD1|TRBJ1-5|TRBV2
CASSPGQVYQPQHF
TGTGCCAGCAGTCCTGGACAGGTTTATCAGCCCCAGCATTTT
>once|NA|TRBJ2-2|TRBV7-8
CASSSLGVLSTGELFF
TGTGCCAGCAGCTCACTCGGGGTTCTGAGCACCGGGGAGCTGTTTTTT
>few|NA|TRBJ1-1|TRBV5-1
CASSLARGGGAMNTEAFF
TGCGCCAGCAGCTTGGCTCGAGGCGGGGGGGCGATGAACACTGAAGCTTTCTTT
>NA|NA|TRBJ2-7|TRBV5-1
CASSLISGSSYEQYF
TGCGCCAGCAGCTTGATCTCGGGATCCTCCTACGAGCAGTACTTC
>NA|NA|TRBJ1-1|TRBV28
CASSLMDIPNTEAFF
TGTGCCAGCAGTTTAATGGACATTCCGAACACTGAAGCTTTCTTT
>NA|NA|TRBJ1-1|TRBV5-1
CASSLNNGGEAFF
TGCGCCAGCAGCTTGAATAATGGCGGTGAAGCTTTCTTT
>NA|NA|TRBJ1-4|TRBV9
CASSARGGDFEKLFF
TGTGCCAGCAGCGCCCGAGGGGGGGATTTCGAAAAACTGTTTTTT
>NA|NA|TRBJ1-2|TRBV7-2
CASSLEWFTGKMGGYTF
TGTGCCAGCAGCTTAGAATGGTTCACAGGGAAAATGGGTGGCTACACCTTC
>NA|TRBD1|TRBJ2-3|TRBV28
CASKGAAITDTQYF
TGTGCCAGCAAGGGGGCGGCAATCACAGATACGCAGTATTTT
>NA|TRBD2|TRBJ2-1|TRBV9
CASSSRTSGGAGEQFF
TGTGCCAGCAGCTCGAGGACTAGCGGGGGGGCGGGTGAGCAGTTCTTC
>NA|NA|TRBJ1-5|TRBV7-2
CASSLVGTGGSNQPQHF
TGTGCCAGCAGCTTAGTAGGTACGGGAGGCAGCAATCAGCCCCAGCATTTT
>NA|NA|TRBJ1-2|TRBV18
CASSPQRQNYGYTF
TGTGCCAGCTCACCACAAAGACAGAACTATGGCTACACCTTC
>few|TRBD2|TRBJ2-1|TRBV7-8
CASSPAGTSGFNEQFF
TGTGCCAGCAGCCCAGCCGGGACTAGCGGGTTTAATGAGCAGTTCTTC
>NA|NA|TRBJ2-7|TRBV9
CASSPSGEGGYEQYF
TGTGCCAGCAGCCCCTCGGGGGAGGGGGGCTACGAGCAGTACTTC
>NA|TRBD2|TRBJ2-7|TRBV27
CASSLRLAGAYEQYF
TGTGCCAGCAGTTTAAGGCTAGCGGGGGCCTACGAGCAGTACTTC